A single sample is the source of the 14 T cell receptor beta chains below, sequenced in a study of metastatic and nonmetastatic thyroid tumors. With MiXCR, TCRdb reprocessed the PCR reads. The repertoire has some 10,000 clones, 25% to 35% of them found once; the top ten carry over 9.5%. Each patient went into thyroid surgery without having received any treatment. Sequences were obtained from tumor tissue. The receptors originated from a male donor with papillary thyroid cancer or a benign thyroid nodule (not recorded which). Some clones in this sample may be carry-over from other donors' samples.

The table lists this clone with many counts. The CDR3 loop reads CASSSGTSGSNTGELFF. The CDR3 DNA sequence: TGTGCCAGCAGCTCCGGGACTAGCGGGTCGAACACCGGGGAGCTGTTTTTT. The chain uses TRBV5-4 and TRBJ2-2; 12 nucleotides agree with TRBD2. The CDR3 is made up of 17 amino acids. After removal of 3 bases from V and 0 bases from J, the junction contained 3 bases not matched to a gene. CDR1 and CDR2 from the germline V gene are SGHNT and YYREEE (reference sequence).

In its sample, this clone was seen a few times. The genes are TRBV28 and TRBJ1-1; the D is unclear. Germline lookup yields CDR1 MDHEN and CDR2 SYDVKM. Between the trimmed V and J ends, which lost 8 bases and 3 bases, there was a span of 7 bases. The CDR3 is made up of 11 amino acids. The CDR3 DNA reads TGTGCCAGCCAGTTGGACACTGAAGCTTTCTTT. As protein: CASQLDTEAFF.

This clone was recorded a few times. This chain connects TRBV6-1 to TRBJ2-1, with a tentative D call TRBD2 (6 bases). CDR3 length equals 16 residues. V was trimmed by 8 bases and J by 10 bases, leaving 27 bases between them. The germline gives CDR1 MNHNS, CDR2 SASEGT. In DNA, the CDR3 is TGTGCCAGCGCCTACTTACTAGCAGGAGCTGGATACGAGCAGTTCTTC. Protein product: CASAYLLAGAGYEQFF.

The sample holds many counts of this clone. The CDR3 nucleotides read TGCAGTGGAGGGACGGGCGGGAGGGGTGCCAAAAACATTCAGTACTTC. Protein: CSGGTGGRGAKNIQYF. The rearrangement joins TRBV20-1 to TRBJ2-4, with TRBD2 matching 9 bases. CDR3 length equals 16 residues. The V gene's germline CDR1 is DFQATT and CDR2 SNEGSKA (reference sequence). Germline trimming cut 7 bases from V and 1 base from J; bases unmatched to any gene: 11.

In regard to this clone: The junction and the germline gene differ at one end; a read error may be behind it. The V gene is TRBV19, the J gene TRBJ1-3; no clear D. Germline CDR1 and CDR2: LNHDA and SQIVND (reference sequence). This CDR3 comprises 14 residues. Here the CDR3 reads CASIKATSGNTIHF. CDR3 sequence (DNA): TGTGCCAGTATTAAGGCGACCTCTGGAAACACCATACATTTT.

This clone was seen only a few times. In the same sample, other DNA sequences code for this CDR3. The V gene is TRBV19, the J gene TRBJ1-2, with 12 bases identical to TRBD1. Germline V gives CDR1 LNHDA, CDR2 SQIVND (reference sequence). Losses at the gene ends were 9 bases for V and 1 base for J; bases not matched to a gene: 15. There are 18 residues in the CDR3. The CDR3 loop is CARPSNRDRGHRNYGYTF. The CDR3 DNA reads TGTGCCAGACCCTCAAACCGGGACAGGGGGCACCGTAACTATGGCTACACCTTC. Looking up the rest from reference TRBV19 and TRBJ1-2 gives the full variable domain: DGGITQSPKYLFRKEGQNVTLSCEQNLNHDAMYWYRQDPGQGLRLIYYSQIVNDFQKGDIAEGYSVSREKKESFPLTVTSAQKNPTAFYLCARPSNRDRGHRNYGYTFGSGTRLTVV.

This clone is medium-sized (0.01 to 0.1%) by share. The J gene is TRBJ2-7, the V gene TRBV6-2 or TRBV6-3; 12 bases match TRBD2. The CDR3 has 16 amino acids. V lost 1 base, J lost 3 bases, and 4 bases stayed unmatched. CDR1 MNHEY and CDR2 SVGEGT come from the germline V gene. The CDR3 bases are TGTGCCAGCAGTTACTTAAGACTAGCGGGAGACTACGAGCAGTACTTC. Translated: CASSYLRLAGDYEQYF.

V is TRBV19 and J is TRBJ1-2; D is perhaps TRBD1 (6 bases). Trimming stripped 1 base from V and 8 bases from J, with 17 bases between. The germline V gene encodes CDR1 LNHDA and CDR2 SQIVND (reference sequence). The CDR3 consists of 15 residues. The CDR3, as DNA: TGTGCCAGTAGTATAGCTGCGGCAGGGGTCAACGGCTACACCTTC. Translating gives CASSIAAAGVNGYTF.

This chain connects TRBV20-1 to TRBJ2-7, with 7 bases identical to TRBD2. The CDR3 loop spans 13 amino acids. Germline V lookup: CDR1 DFQATT, CDR2 SNEGSKA (reference sequence). V lost 6 bases and J lost 1; bases outside the gene matches: 6. CDR3 region: CSAPSGNSYEQYV. The DNA for the CDR3 is TGCAGTGCCCCAAGCGGGAATTCCTACGAGCAGTACGTC.

By frequency in the sample, this clone is medium-sized. The chain combines TRBV7-8 with TRBJ2-7, with D perhaps matching TRBD2 (5 bases). V lost 1 base, J lost 0 bases, and 16 bases lay in between. The CDR3 is made up of 17 amino acids. Germline V gene lookup returns CDR1 SGHVS and CDR2 FQNEAQ. The CDR3 bases are TGTGCCAGCAGCTTAGACGGAGGCGCAACAAGCTCCTACGAGCAGTACTTC. It is translated as CASSLDGGATSSYEQYF.

Of note for this clone: The junction departs from germline at one end; a sequencing error may be responsible. This rearrangement joins TRBV28 to TRBJ1-2, with 8 positions matching TRBD1. The germline gives CDR1 MDHEN, CDR2 SYDVKM. The CDR3 spans 13 residues. DNA of the CDR3: TGTGCCAGCAGTGCCGGGACAGGCTATGGCCACACCTTC. Protein: CASSAGTGYGHTF.

This rearrangement joins TRBV19 to TRBJ1-6; possibly TRBD1 for D (5 bases). The CDR3 has 14 amino acids. Looked up from germline, CDR1 is LNHDA and CDR2 is SQIVND (reference sequence). Trimming pared 6 bases from V and 7 bases from J, leaving 13 bases between. Here the CDR3 DNA reads TGTGCCAGTAGGACAGACAGCTCCAATTCACCCCTCCACTTT. It codes for CASRTDSSNSPLHF.

This clone was detected only a few times. The chain uses TRBV7-8 and TRBJ2-7; D is ambiguous. Germline loops: CDR1 SGHVS, CDR2 FQNEAQ. The CDR3 runs to 12 residues. Trimming stripped 2 bases from V and 4 bases from J, with 6 bases between. The DNA of the CDR3 is TGTGCCAGCAGCTTAATAGGTTACGAGCAGTACTTC. It encodes CASSLIGYEQYF.

This clone was detected ten times or more. This sequence joins TRBV3-1 and TRBJ2-7; perhaps TRBD2 as D (6 bases). V lost 8 bases and J 3 bases, leaving 11 bases between the germline ends. The germline V gene has CDR1 LGHDT and CDR2 YNNKEL (reference sequence). This CDR3 comprises 12 residues. The CDR3 region is CASGSGDYEQYV. The DNA for the CDR3 is TGTGCCAGCGGTTCGGGGGACTACGAGCAGTACGTC.